Each of the 28 T cell receptor beta chains below was sequenced from the same sample in a study of healthy donors' naive CD4 and CD8 T cells. Starting from 500 ng of total RNA, TCR libraries were made with linear amplification. TCRdb itself ran the reads through MiXCR, one entry per CDR3 protein. The sample has approximately 180,000 distinct CDR3 sequences, around three quarters seen once. Sequences were obtained from naive CD4+ and CD8+ T cells sorted from blood, pooled from several donors. Receptors originate from a pool of human donors in good health; the sample pools cells from several healthy donors.

The rearrangement links TRBV6-5 to TRBJ1-2, with a possible D match to TRBD1 (5 bases). V was pared by 2 bases and J by 1 base, with 8 bases between. Germline loops: CDR1 MNHEY, CDR2 SVGAGI. There are 14 residues in the CDR3. The DNA of the CDR3 is TGTGCCAGCAGTTACCTCGACAGTAACTATGGCTACACCTTC. As protein: CASSYLDSNYGYTF.

The CDR3, as DNA: TGTGCCAGCAGGGGATATCTCGGTAGCACCTCATCAAGGGAGACCCAGTACTTC. This gives the protein CASRGYLGSTSSRETQYF. The genes are TRBV2 and TRBJ2-5; D remains ambiguous. This CDR3 contains 18 residues. Germline V gives CDR1 SNHLY, CDR2 FYNNEI. The V end lost 6 bases, the J end lost 5 bases, and 28 bases lay between the germline ends. Supplemented by reference TRBV2 and TRBJ2-5, the full variable domain reads EPEVTQTPSHQVTQMGQEVILRCVPISNHLYFYWYRQILGQKVEFLVSFYNNEISEKSEIFDDQFSVERPDGSNFTLKIRSTKLEDSAMYFCASRGYLGSTSSRETQYFGPGTRLLVL.

V gene TRBV2 combines with J gene TRBJ2-5; D call uncertain. Germline CDR1 reads SNHLY; CDR2 reads FYNNEI. This CDR3 spans 13 amino acids. V gave up 7 bases and J gave up 4 bases, with 13 bases separating them. The DNA of the CDR3 is TGTGCCAGCACCGCAGGCCAAGTAGAGACCCAGTACTTC. This encodes CASTAGQVETQYF. Based on the CDR3 plus reference TRBV2 and TRBJ2-5, the full variable domain is EPEVTQTPSHQVTQMGQEVILRCVPISNHLYFYWYRQILGQKVEFLVSFYNNEISEKSEIFDDQFSVERPDGSNFTLKIRSTKLEDSAMYFCASTAGQVETQYFGPGTRLLVL.

The rearrangement joins TRBV19 to TRBJ2-5; 11 positions match TRBD1. V lost 4 bases, J lost 4 bases, and 2 bases stayed unmatched. CDR1 and CDR2 from the germline V gene are LNHDA and SQIVND (reference sequence). The CDR3 is 14 residues long. The CDR3 DNA reads TGTGCCAGTAGTAGGACAGGGGGCCGAGAGACCCAGTACTTC. Translation: CASSRTGGRETQYF.

The chain couples TRBV15 to TRBJ2-7, with 7 bases aligning to TRBD1. V lost 5 bases, J lost 3 bases, and 4 bases stayed unmatched. The CDR3 spans 13 residues. Per germline, CDR1 LNHNV and CDR2 YYDKDF (reference sequence). CDR3 sequence reads: CATSPTGFYEQYF. The CDR3 DNA follows: TGTGCCACCAGCCCGACAGGGTTCTACGAGCAGTACTTC.

This clonotype was counted only a few times. This chain joins TRBV20-1 and TRBJ2-7, with TRBD1 matching over 9 bases. The CDR3 runs 13 residues. Per germline, CDR1 DFQATT and CDR2 SNEGSKA (reference sequence). Trimming took 5 bases from V and 3 from J; bases not matched to a gene: 5. The CDR3 is CSALGQGNYEQYF. The DNA of the CDR3 is TGCAGTGCTCTCGGACAGGGGAACTACGAGCAGTACTTC.

V gene TRBV12-5 combines with J gene TRBJ1-6; 7 positions match TRBD1. This CDR3 has 15 residues. Looked up from germline, CDR1 is LGHNT and CDR2 is FRNRAP. The ends lost 0 bases at V and 9 bases at J; junction bases unmatched: 5. The chain's CDR3 is CASGLVSQGGSPLHF. The CDR3 region has the DNA TGTGCTAGTGGTTTGGTATCCCAGGGGGGTTCACCCCTCCACTTT.

The chain has TRBV28 and TRBJ2-1; TRBD2 might be the D (5 bases). CDR3 length: 12 amino acids. Germline V CDR1 and CDR2: MDHEN, SYDVKM. V dropped 11 bases and J dropped 7 bases, with 15 bases sitting between them. CDR3 DNA sequence: TGTGCCGGGAAGCCAGCGGTGAATGAGCAGTTCTTC. Translation: CAGKPAVNEQFF.

The chain carries TRBV19 and TRBJ1-5; TRBD1 agrees at 8 bases. V shed 5 bases and J 6 bases; nucleotides not matched to a gene: 9. Germline V gives CDR1 LNHDA, CDR2 SQIVND (reference sequence). CDR3 length: 15 residues. The chain's CDR3 is CASSAGQGATQPQHF. The CDR3 DNA reads as TGTGCCAGTAGTGCCGGACAGGGTGCGACTCAGCCCCAGCATTTT.

The chain employs TRBV6-1 and TRBJ2-7; 14 bases align to TRBD2. J lost 2 bases, V lost 6 bases, and 0 bases had no gene match. The germline CDR1 and CDR2 sequences are MNHNS and SASEGT. The CDR3 runs to 14 residues. The CDR3 loop reads CASRGLAGAYEQYF. In nucleotides, the CDR3 is TGTGCCAGCAGGGGACTAGCGGGGGCCTACGAGCAGTACTTC.

This chain joins TRBV27 and TRBJ1-2; 9 nucleotides line up with TRBD1. CDR1 and CDR2 from the germline V gene are MNHEY and SMNVEV (reference sequence). The CDR3 length is 15 residues. J lost 3 bases, V lost 4 bases, and 6 bases had no gene match. The CDR3 loop is CASSSGQGLDYGYTF. The CDR3 DNA reads as TGTGCCAGCAGTTCCGGACAGGGGCTTGACTATGGCTACACCTTC.

The chain uses TRBV19 and TRBJ1-1; D gene unclear. The CDR3 spans 10 residues. Germline assignment: CDR1 LNHDA and CDR2 SQIVND (reference sequence). V dropped 6 bases and J dropped 7 bases, with 6 bases sitting between them. The CDR3, as DNA: TGTGCCAGTAGCGACCTTGAAGCTTTCTTT. Translated: CASSDLEAFF.

In this sample, this clonotype turned up many times. This chain connects TRBV5-5 to TRBJ2-7, with a tentative D call TRBD2 (5 bases). Germline lookup yields CDR1 SGHKS and CDR2 YYEKEE (reference sequence). V lost 8 bases to trimming and J lost 0 bases, with 9 bases between them. The CDR3 runs to 12 residues. CDR3 nucleotides: TGTGCCAGTTCCCGGGACTCCTACGAGCAGTACTTC. Amino acids: CASSRDSYEQYF.

Remarks on this clonotype: The conserved phenylalanine or tryptophan normally closing the CDR3 is absent here, so this likely arose from a read error. The chain recombines TRBV27 with TRBJ2-5, with D perhaps matching TRBD1 or TRBD2 (5 bases each). V was clipped by 3 bases and J by 5 bases, with 16 bases between them. Germline V lookup: CDR1 MNHEY, CDR2 SMNVEV (reference sequence). The CDR3 is 15 amino acids. The CDR3 loop reads CASSFRGPTSETQYL. The DNA for the CDR3 is TGTGCCAGCAGTTTCCGGGGCCCAACTAGTGAGACCCAGTACCTC.

J is TRBJ1-1 and V is TRBV7-8; D may be TRBD1 (5 bases). The V gene lost 1 base and the J gene lost 4 bases, with 13 bases spanning the gap. The V gene's germline CDR1 is SGHVS and CDR2 FQNEAQ. This CDR3 is 15 amino acids long. The CDR3 DNA is TGTGCCAGCAGCTTAGGAGCAGGGCCGGGCACTGAAGCTTTCTTT. It encodes CASSLGAGPGTEAFF.

The chain is built from TRBV19 and TRBJ1-1; perhaps TRBD1 as D (5 bases). V was clipped by 4 bases and J by 1 base, with 7 bases between them. The CDR3 spans 13 residues. Germline CDR1 LNHDA, CDR2 SQIVND (reference sequence). The CDR3 here is CASSRGPNTEAFF. The CDR3 coding sequence is TGTGCCAGTAGTAGGGGCCCGAACACTGAAGCTTTCTTT.

This clonotype has just a few counts. V usage is TRBV10-3 and J usage is TRBJ2-7; 10 bases are a match to TRBD1. The CDR3 is 14 residues long. The trim removed 6 bases at V and 1 base at J, leaving 3 bases unmatched. Germline V lookup: CDR1 ENHRY, CDR2 SYGVKD. This CDR3 is CAIRGGQGSYEQYV. In DNA, the CDR3 is TGTGCCATCAGGGGGGGACAGGGGTCCTACGAGCAGTACGTC.

On this clonotype itself: One junction end disagrees with the germline gene, perhaps due to a read error. The J gene is TRBJ1-1, the V gene TRBV29-1; D perhaps matches TRBD1 (5 bases). This CDR3 is 14 amino acids long. Germline V gene lookup returns CDR1 SQVTM and CDR2 ANQGSEA. CDR3 protein: CSAEFVGRDTEAFF. In DNA form, the CDR3 reads TGCAGCGCTGAATTCGTGGGGCGGGACACTGAAGCTTTCTTT.

The chain links TRBV11-2 to TRBJ2-1; TRBD2 might be the D (6 bases). V lost 5 bases, J lost 0 bases, and 14 bases lay in between. Germline values: CDR1 SGHAT, CDR2 FQNNGV. The CDR3 is 16 amino acids. For the CDR3, the DNA is TGTGCCAGCAGCCCAACCGGGGGAATCTCCTACAATGAGCAGTTCTTC. Protein: CASSPTGGISYNEQFF.

The rearrangement joins TRBV5-1 to TRBJ2-4; 9 nucleotides align to TRBD2. V was pared by 0 bases and J by 8 bases, with 6 bases of the junction left unmatched. Germline V lookup: CDR1 SGHRS, CDR2 YFSETQ. The CDR3 contains 15 residues. CDR3 in amino acids: CASSLDASGNDIQYF. DNA of the CDR3: TGCGCCAGCAGCTTGGATGCTAGCGGGAACGACATTCAGTACTTC. Using reference TRBV5-1 and TRBJ2-4 for the parts outside the CDR3, the full variable domain is KAGVTQTPRYLIKTRGQQVTLSCSPISGHRSVSWYQQTPGQGLQFLFEYFSETQRNKGNFPGRFSGRQFSNSRSEMNVSTLELGDSALYLCASSLDASGNDIQYFGAGTRLSVL.

The V gene is TRBV19, the J gene TRBJ2-3, with unresolved D. Trimming pared 6 bases from V and 4 bases from J, leaving 14 bases between. The CDR3 extends over 14 amino acids. CDR1 and CDR2 from the germline V gene are LNHDA and SQIVND (reference sequence). The CDR3 region is CASRPTGHADTQYF. CDR3 nucleotide sequence: TGTGCCAGTAGACCGACGGGCCATGCAGATACGCAGTATTTT.

This chain connects TRBV29-1 to TRBJ2-7, with 9 bases fitting TRBD1. Germline CDR1 SQVTM, CDR2 ANQGSEA. The V and J ends lost 0 bases and 1 base, in that order; junction bases with no gene match: 4. There are 15 residues in the CDR3. The CDR3 region has the DNA TGCAGCGTTGAAGAAGCGACAGGGGGATCCTACGAGCAGTACTTC. It encodes CSVEEATGGSYEQYF.

The chain employs TRBV5-5 and TRBJ2-1, with unresolved D. CDR1 and CDR2 from the germline V gene are SGHKS and YYEKEE (reference sequence). V was shortened by 0 bases and J by 8 bases, with 15 bases between the two germline ends. This CDR3 comprises 15 residues. CDR3 in amino acids: CASSLVRASPDEQFF. The CDR3 DNA is TGTGCCAGCAGCTTGGTTAGGGCCAGCCCGGATGAGCAGTTCTTC.

The chain employs TRBV30 and TRBJ2-1; D is undetermined. Germline V lookup: CDR1 GTSNPN, CDR2 SVGIG (reference sequence). Trimming took 4 bases from V and 0 from J, leaving 13 bases between them. The CDR3 sequence is 15 residues long. The CDR3 sequence is CAWTSEESSYNEQFF. The CDR3 region has the DNA TGTGCCTGGACCTCGGAAGAAAGCTCCTACAATGAGCAGTTCTTC. The entire variable domain, with the rest obtained from reference TRBV30 and TRBJ2-1, is as follows: SQTIHQWPATLVQPVGSPLSLECTVEGTSNPNLYWYRQAAGRGLQLLFYSVGIGQISSEVPQNLSASRPQDRQFILSSKKLLLSDSGFYLCAWTSEESSYNEQFFGPGTRLTVL.

This clonotype has just a few counts. V and J are TRBV5-6 and TRBJ2-7; a possible D gene is TRBD1 (6 bases). Germline values: CDR1 SGHDT, CDR2 YYEEEE. The V end was cut by 0 bases, the J end by 2 bases, with 12 bases between. CDR3 size: 15 residues. This CDR3 is CASSLGQASTYEQYV. CDR3 nucleotides: TGTGCCAGCAGCTTGGGACAGGCTTCCACCTACGAGCAGTACGTC.

The rearrangement links TRBV5-1 to TRBJ1-4; the D gene is possibly TRBD1 (6 bases). This CDR3 region has 15 residues. Per germline, CDR1 SGHRS and CDR2 YFSETQ. Trimming took off 3 bases at V and 8 bases at J, with 17 bases between the two ends. The DNA for the CDR3 is TGCGCCAGCAGCTCCGCCGGAGGGGGAGGCGAAAAACTGTTTTTT. Encoded protein: CASSSAGGGGEKLFF.

J is TRBJ1-2 and V is TRBV20-1; tentative D call: TRBD1 (6 bases). The ends were cut back, 2 bases at V and 4 bases at J, with 17 bases in the middle. Germline CDR1 is DFQATT and CDR2 is SNEGSKA (reference sequence). The CDR3 runs to 15 residues. DNA for the CDR3: TGCAGTGCTAGAAGGACTTTAACAGGGTCCTATGGCTACACCTTC. As protein: CSARRTLTGSYGYTF.

This chain connects TRBV10-3 to TRBJ1-2, with no clear D. The CDR3 is made up of 12 amino acids. V was clipped by 4 bases and J by 7 bases, with 10 bases between them. CDR1 and CDR2 from the germline V gene are ENHRY and SYGVKD. The CDR3 reads CAISAADPGYTF. In DNA, the CDR3 is TGTGCCATCAGTGCCGCAGATCCTGGCTACACCTTC.